One sample yielded the 20 T cell receptor beta chains listed below, sequenced in a study of T cells after yellow fever vaccination. TCRdb processed the 5' RACE reads anew with MiXCR; each CDR3 protein has one entry. Counted here are just under 600,000 distinct CDR3 sequences, about 13% occurring once; the ten biggest clones make up roughly an eighth. This sample comprised PBMCs, obtained on the day of the yellow fever booster vaccination. These receptor sequences come from a man aged 25 to 45 who received the YFV17D yellow fever vaccine.

V and J are TRBV15 and TRBJ2-3, with TRBD2 matching over 7 bases. The length of the CDR3 is 13 residues. CDR1 is LNHNV, CDR2 YYDKDF, per germline (reference sequence). The trim removed 5 bases at V and 6 bases at J, leaving 5 bases unmatched. The CDR3 reads CATSGSGADTQYF. CDR3 coding DNA: TGTGCCACCAGCGGAAGCGGGGCGGATACGCAGTATTTT.

There are a few counts of this clonotype. The genes are TRBV10-3 and TRBJ2-2; D is unresolved. The CDR3 consists of 14 residues. Trimming removed 1 base from V and 3 bases from J, with 6 bases in between. Looked up from germline, CDR1 is ENHRY and CDR2 is SYGVKD. The CDR3 spells CAISELPDTGELFF. CDR3 coding DNA: TGTGCCATCAGTGAGTTACCAGACACCGGGGAGCTGTTTTTT.

The chain has TRBV21-1 and TRBJ2-5. TRBV21-1 is a documented pseudogene. The CDR3 covers 14 residues. CDR3 amino acids: CASSNAFWWETQYF. CDR3 sequence (DNA): TGTGCCAGCAGCAATGCGTTCTGGTGGGAGACCCAGTACTTC.

This clonotype was seen a handful of times. This rearrangement joins TRBV10-2 to TRBJ2-5; weak D call: TRBD2 (6 bases). The CDR3 contains 17 residues. The germline V gene encodes CDR1 WSHSY and CDR2 SAAADI. V was shortened by 8 bases and J by 2 bases, with 24 bases between the two germline ends. In DNA form, the CDR3 reads TGCGCCAGCGCTGGGACTGGAAGTAGCATACTACAAGAGACCCAGTACTTC. Protein product: CASAGTGSSILQETQYF.

This clonotype was counted at least ten times. This rearrangement joins TRBV10-3 to TRBJ1-2, with no clear D. Germline assignment: CDR1 ENHRY and CDR2 SYGVKD. Trimming removed 7 bases at V and 4 bases at J, with 7 bases between. This CDR3 comprises 11 residues. Written as DNA, the CDR3 is TGTGCCATCATCATGGCCTATGGCTACACCTTC. It is translated as CAIIMAYGYTF.

This clonotype was detected ten times or more. V gene TRBV6-5 combines with J gene TRBJ2-7; 9 nucleotides agree with TRBD2. Unmatched junction bases numbered 1, after V lost 3 bases and J lost 1 base. Germline V gives CDR1 MNHEY, CDR2 SVGAGI. The CDR3 totals 14 residues. CDR3 amino acids: CASSYSGRSYEQYF. CDR3 nucleotides: TGTGCCAGCAGTTATAGCGGGAGATCCTACGAGCAGTACTTC.

The chain uses TRBV5-1 and TRBJ1-1, with 7 positions matching TRBD1. The CDR3 is 13 amino acids. Germline V lookup: CDR1 SGHRS, CDR2 YFSETQ. V dropped 3 bases and J dropped 5; count of bases not matched to a gene: 4. This CDR3 reads CASSYDRATEAFF. The CDR3 DNA reads as TGCGCCAGCAGCTATGACAGGGCGACTGAAGCTTTCTTT.

For this clonotype: A read error may produce the germline difference seen at one junction end. The rearrangement links TRBV15 to TRBJ2-7; D unresolved. CDR1 and CDR2 from the germline V gene are LNHNV and YYDKDF (reference sequence). The CDR3 length is 14 residues. The chain's CDR3 is CPTSRDPDAYEQYF. CDR3 nucleotides: TGTCCCACCAGCAGAGATCCGGACGCCTACGAGCAGTACTTC.

This sequence joins TRBV7-9 and TRBJ2-3; 8 nucleotides match TRBD2. Germline values: CDR1 SEHNR, CDR2 FQNEAQ (reference sequence). This CDR3 region has 12 residues. The trim removed 11 bases at V and 4 bases at J, leaving 5 bases unmatched. For the CDR3, the DNA is TGTGCCGGACTAGCCTTCGCAGATACGCAGTATTTT. Translating gives CAGLAFADTQYF.

The chain joins TRBV12-3 or TRBV12-4 to TRBJ2-7; 7 bases match TRBD2. V shed 3 bases, J shed 5 bases, and the junction held 4 bases outside the gene matches. The CDR3 is 13 amino acids. Here the CDR3 DNA reads TGTGCCAGCAGTTTCCGCGGGAGAGACGAGCAGTACTTC. Translated: CASSFRGRDEQYF.

DNA for the CDR3: TGTGCCAGCAGCTTAGCAGACGGGGACACAGATACGCAGTATTTT. Translated, it gives CASSLADGDTDTQYF. The rearrangement joins TRBV7-9 to TRBJ2-3; tentatively, D is TRBD2 (5 bases). The V and J ends lost 0 bases and 2 bases respectively, with 9 bases between them. In germline, CDR1 is SEHNR, CDR2 FQNEAQ (reference sequence). The CDR3 loop spans 15 amino acids.

This clonotype was seen more than once but under ten times. The chain employs TRBV20-1 and TRBJ2-1; D is possibly TRBD2 (6 bases). The V end lost 2 bases, the J end lost 8 bases, and 16 bases lay between the germline ends. This CDR3 contains 14 residues. The germline CDR1 and CDR2 sequences are DFQATT and SNEGSKA (reference sequence). DNA of the CDR3: TGCAGTGCTAGAATTCCGGGAGTAAGCTATGAGCAGTTCTTC. It specifies CSARIPGVSYEQFF.

A few counts support this clonotype. The chain recombines TRBV5-1 with TRBJ1-5; D ambiguous. The CDR3 is 13 amino acids. V dropped 4 bases and J dropped 4 bases, with 9 bases sitting between them. Germline V gives CDR1 SGHRS, CDR2 YFSETQ. The CDR3: CASSGIPNQPQHF. DNA for the CDR3: TGCGCCAGCAGCGGCATCCCGAATCAGCCCCAGCATTTT.

In nucleotides, the CDR3 is TGCAGTGCTCTCGAGACAGGGCGATTTAAGACCCAGTACTTC. Translating it yields CSALETGRFKTQYF. V usage is TRBV20-1 and J usage is TRBJ2-5; 7 bases align to TRBD1. The CDR3 runs to 14 residues. Germline V gives CDR1 DFQATT, CDR2 SNEGSKA (reference sequence). After removal of 5 bases from V and 6 bases from J, the junction contained 12 bases not matched to a gene.

This sequence joins TRBV29-1 and TRBJ2-7; 12 bases line up with TRBD2. V shed 4 bases and J 3 bases; nucleotides not matched to a gene: 1. Germline V lookup: CDR1 SQVTM, CDR2 ANQGSEA. There are 13 residues in the CDR3. CDR3 in DNA: TGCAGCGTTGGGACTAGCGGGATCTACGAGCAGTACTTC. Protein: CSVGTSGIYEQYF.

This clonotype was counted between two and nine times. The J gene is TRBJ2-7, the V gene TRBV10-3; D call uncertain. V was pared by 10 bases and J by 0 bases, with 16 bases between. Germline values: CDR1 ENHRY, CDR2 SYGVKD. CDR3 size: 14 residues. The CDR3 region has the DNA TGTGCCACCCAAGTCTTAACCACCTCCTACGAGCAGTACTTC. Residues: CATQVLTTSYEQYF.

This clonotype has only a few counts. This chain connects TRBV7-6 to TRBJ2-3; D ambiguous. Between the trimmed V and J ends, which lost 2 bases and 8 bases, there was a span of 20 bases. Germline CDR1 and CDR2: SGHVS and FNYEAQ. This CDR3 is built from 16 residues. The CDR3 protein is CASSLNPRAQLGTQYF. The CDR3 DNA reads TGTGCCAGCAGCTTAAACCCCCGGGCCCAATTAGGTACGCAGTATTTT.

This chain's CDR3 is CSAGQRDTEAFF. In nucleotides, the CDR3 is TGCAGTGCTGGGCAGAGGGACACTGAAGCTTTCTTT. The chain combines TRBV20-1 with TRBJ1-1; D is uncertain. Per germline, CDR1 DFQATT and CDR2 SNEGSKA (reference sequence). Trimming left V 5 bases short and J 3 bases short, with 10 bases between. The CDR3 is made up of 12 amino acids.

This clonotype was observed a handful of times. The V and J genes are TRBV14 and TRBJ2-6; TRBD1 might be the D (6 bases). The CDR3 is made up of 18 amino acids. Germline lookup yields CDR1 SGHDN and CDR2 FVKESK. The V gene lost 2 bases and the J gene lost 0 bases, with 14 bases spanning the gap. The CDR3 nucleotides read TGTGCCAGCAGCCAATTGACAGGCCGAACCTCTGGGGCCAACGTCCTGACTTTC. This gives the protein CASSQLTGRTSGANVLTF.

The chain's CDR3 is CASRELGGEQYF. CDR3 in DNA: TGTGCCAGCCGAGAGCTAGGGGGCGAGCAGTACTTC. The V gene is TRBV28, the J gene TRBJ2-7; tentatively, D is TRBD1 (6 bases). Trimming shortened V by 8 bases and J by 6 bases, and 14 bases separated the two germline ends. Germline CDR1 MDHEN, CDR2 SYDVKM. This CDR3 has 12 amino acids.